The 21 T cell receptor beta chains below were found in one sample sequenced in a study of shared clonotypes between healthy human individuals. Here immunoSEQ multiplex PCR was the method, and the copy in TCRdb shows in-frame clones only, minus some. Among around 940,000 clones listed, 76% were seen once. Sequencing was performed on memory CD4+ T cells sorted from blood. Indicated subset: CD45RA-negative fraction. These receptors were collected from a man aged 18 to 35 in good health.

This clone was detected only once. This sample also contains other DNA sequences that code for the same CDR3. The chain links TRBV4-1 to TRBJ2-7; D gene ambiguous. The CDR3 is 12 amino acids. Germline V gene lookup returns CDR1 MGHRA and CDR2 YSYEKL. Trimming removed 1 base from V and 2 bases from J, with 3 bases in between. Written as DNA, the CDR3 is TGCGCCAGCAGCCAAGGACCCTACGAGCAGTACTTC. Its protein product is CASSQGPYEQYF.

CDR3 loop: CASRGTGRNTGELFF. In nucleotides, the CDR3 is TGTGCCAGCAGGGGGACAGGGAGGAACACCGGGGAGCTGTTTTTT. This chain joins TRBV2 and TRBJ2-2; 9 bases agree with TRBD1. Per germline, CDR1 SNHLY and CDR2 FYNNEI. The CDR3 totals 15 residues. V shed 6 bases, J shed 1 base, and the junction held 3 bases outside the gene matches.

The V gene is TRBV6-1, the J gene TRBJ2-5; D is uncertain. The CDR3 loop spans 13 amino acids. Per the germline V gene, CDR1 is MNHNS and CDR2 is SASEGT. Trimming removed 4 bases from V and 9 bases from J, with 15 bases in between. The CDR3 nucleotides are TGTGCCAGCAGTGTCCAGGCTACTGGGGCCCAGTACTTC. The encoded protein is CASSVQATGAQYF.

This clone was seen once. This sequence joins TRBV30 and TRBJ2-1; 8 bases are shared with TRBD1. In germline, CDR1 is GTSNPN, CDR2 SVGIG (reference sequence). The trim removed 0 bases at V and 4 bases at J, leaving 5 bases unmatched. The CDR3 extends over 15 amino acids. The DNA for the CDR3 is TGTGCCTGGAGTGTCAGGGGGCCCCTATACAATGAGCAGTTCTTC. Amino acids: CAWSVRGPLYNEQFF. Filled out from reference TRBV30 and TRBJ2-1, the complete variable domain reads SQTIHQWPATLVQPVGSPLSLECTVEGTSNPNLYWYRQAAGRGLQLLFYSVGIGQISSEVPQNLSASRPQDRQFILSSKKLLLSDSGFYLCAWSVRGPLYNEQFFGPGTRLTVL.

The rearrangement joins TRBV19 to TRBJ1-2; possible D gene TRBD1, 6 bases. Germline CDR1 LNHDA, CDR2 SQIVND (reference sequence). This CDR3 has 12 residues. V lost 8 bases and J lost 2, with 9 bases in between. CDR3 sequence: CASFQGNYGYTF. The DNA for the CDR3 is TGTGCCAGTTTTCAGGGGAACTATGGCTACACCTTC.

The rearrangement joins TRBV18 to TRBJ1-6; 7 nucleotides agree with TRBD1. The ends lost 4 bases at V and 5 bases at J; junction bases unmatched: 5. Germline CDR1 is KGHSH and CDR2 is LQKENI. The CDR3 runs 15 residues. CDR3 DNA sequence: TGTGCCAGCTCACAGGGACAGAAACATAATTCACCCCTCCACTTT. Protein sequence: CASSQGQKHNSPLHF.

The chain recombines TRBV6-1 with TRBJ1-2; 7 nucleotides line up with TRBD1. Unmatched junction bases numbered 5, after V lost 6 bases and J lost 4 bases. The length of the CDR3 is 13 residues. In germline, CDR1 is MNHNS, CDR2 SASEGT. This CDR3 is CASSRTGFYGYTF. The CDR3 DNA sequence: TGTGCCAGCAGCCGGACAGGTTTCTATGGCTACACCTTC.

V usage is TRBV28 and J usage is TRBJ2-7, with 12 bases identical to TRBD1. The CDR3 runs 14 residues. The J segment lost 7 bases and the V segment lost 5 bases, leaving 6 bases of the junction unmatched. Germline V lookup: CDR1 MDHEN, CDR2 SYDVKM. The DNA of the CDR3 is TGTGCCAGCAGTCACCGGGACAGGGGGCAAGAGCAGTACTTC. It specifies CASSHRDRGQEQYF.

This chain joins TRBV7-6 and TRBJ2-3, with 16 nucleotides matching TRBD2. Germline CDR1 SGHVS, CDR2 FNYEAQ. With 2 bases clipped from V and 1 base from J, the junction kept 9 bases outside the gene matches. The CDR3 has 20 residues. CDR3 bases: TGTGCCAGCAGCTTATTGGGACTAGCGGGAGGGCCGCGGGGCACAGATACGCAGTATTTT. Protein: CASSLLGLAGGPRGTDTQYF.

As regards this clone: At one end, the junction sequence differs from germline, possibly due to a read error. V gene TRBV7-7 combines with J gene TRBJ1-6; no definite D call. CDR1 is SSHAT and CDR2 is FNYEAQ in the germline V gene (reference sequence). The CDR3 length is 12 residues. The CDR3 coding sequence is TGTGCTAGCAGCGTCAGTCATTCACCCCTCCACTTT. The encoded protein is CASSVSHSPLHF.

The chain uses TRBV6-5 and TRBJ2-7; possible D gene TRBD1, 6 bases. The CDR3 length is 15 residues. Germline V gene lookup returns CDR1 MNHEY and CDR2 SVGAGI. V lost 2 bases and J lost 0, with 11 bases in between. For the CDR3, the DNA is TGTGCCAGCAGTTACGCGATACAGGGCTCCTACGAGCAGTACTTC. This codes for CASSYAIQGSYEQYF.

Concerning this clone: Mismatch with germline at one junction end may stem from a read error. This rearrangement joins TRBV5-1 to TRBJ1-6; 9 nucleotides agree with TRBD1. The CDR3 runs to 15 residues. Germline CDR1 and CDR2: SGHRS and YFSETQ. CDR3 coding DNA: TGCGCCAGCTCCGTCCGCGGACAGGGGAATTCGCCCCTCCACTTT. It is translated as CASSVRGQGNSPLHF.

V gene TRBV30 combines with J gene TRBJ1-3; D is undetermined. CDR1 GTSNPN and CDR2 SVGIG come from the germline V gene (reference sequence). CDR3 length equals 13 residues. Trimming removed 4 bases at V and 7 bases at J, with 14 bases between. The CDR3 DNA follows: TGTGCCTGGACGAATCAAGCGGGCAACACCATATATTTT. It is translated as CAWTNQAGNTIYF.

The table lists this clone with a few counts. Different DNA sequences within this sample yield the same CDR3. V and J are TRBV2 and TRBJ1-5; 7 bases are a match to TRBD1. Germline CDR1 reads SNHLY; CDR2 reads FYNNEI. The V gene end was trimmed by 1 base and the J gene end by 2 bases; junction bases not matched to a gene: 5. The CDR3 sequence is 16 residues long. The DNA of the CDR3 is TGTGCCAGCAGTGAAGTACAGGGGCGAGGCAATCAGCCCCAGCATTTT. Translated, it gives CASSEVQGRGNQPQHF.

This clone was counted only a few times. The chain joins TRBV9 to TRBJ1-1; 7 nucleotides agree with TRBD1. The CDR3 totals 14 residues. J lost 0 bases, V lost 6 bases, and 5 bases had no gene match. Per the germline V gene, CDR1 is SGDLS and CDR2 is YYNGEE. The chain's CDR3 is CASTRDSMNTEAFF. CDR3 coding DNA: TGTGCCAGCACCAGGGACAGCATGAACACTGAAGCTTTCTTT.

This chain joins TRBV6-1 and TRBJ2-7; D ambiguous. V lost 6 bases to trimming and J lost 2 bases, with 8 bases between them. Germline CDR1 and CDR2: MNHNS and SASEGT. This CDR3 region has 12 residues. This chain's CDR3 is CASREMAYEQYF. CDR3 DNA: TGTGCCAGCAGGGAGATGGCCTACGAGCAGTACTTC.

The gene calls are TRBV6-8 and TRBJ2-3; tentative D call: TRBD1 (6 bases). V was trimmed by 6 bases and J by 3 bases, leaving 28 bases between them. The CDR3 is 19 residues long. The V gene's germline CDR1 is MNHGY and CDR2 SAAAGT. The CDR3 spells CASSLTHDKQGFNTDTQYF. CDR3 nucleotide sequence: TGTGCCAGCAGCCTTACACACGACAAACAGGGCTTTAATACAGATACGCAGTATTTT.

The V call is TRBV5-1, the J call TRBJ1-1, with D unclear. V was cut by 4 bases and J by 1 base, with 11 bases left in between. Germline values: CDR1 SGHRS, CDR2 YFSETQ. CDR3 length: 14 amino acids. CDR3: CASSPQSPNTEAFF. CDR3 in DNA: TGCGCCAGCAGCCCCCAGAGCCCGAACACTGAAGCTTTCTTT.

The CDR3 region has the DNA TGTGCCATCAGTGAGGGTCTAGCGGGGGCCGGACAAGAGACCCAGTACTTC. As protein: CAISEGLAGAGQETQYF. V and J are TRBV10-3 and TRBJ2-5; 10 bases match TRBD2. The germline CDR1 and CDR2 sequences are ENHRY and SYGVKD. V gave up 2 bases and J gave up 2 bases; unmatched junction bases: 8. The CDR3 covers 17 residues.

Here the CDR3 reads CATGDRVGEQYF. The CDR3 region has the DNA TGTGCCACAGGGGACAGGGTAGGCGAGCAGTACTTC. V gene TRBV6-6 combines with J gene TRBJ2-7; 9 bases are shared with TRBD1. Germline CDR1 MNHNY, CDR2 SVGAGI (reference sequence). The CDR3 is made up of 12 amino acids. The ends lost 10 bases at V and 6 bases at J; junction bases unmatched: 7.

CDR3 in DNA: TGTGCCAGCAGTTCCCGGGGGGGAAGAGCTTTCTTT. It yields the protein CASSSRGGRAFF. J is TRBJ1-1 and V is TRBV27; D is perhaps TRBD1 (5 bases). Trimming cost V 4 bases and J 10 bases, with 13 bases left between them. Germline V gives CDR1 MNHEY, CDR2 SMNVEV (reference sequence). This CDR3 is 12 amino acids long.